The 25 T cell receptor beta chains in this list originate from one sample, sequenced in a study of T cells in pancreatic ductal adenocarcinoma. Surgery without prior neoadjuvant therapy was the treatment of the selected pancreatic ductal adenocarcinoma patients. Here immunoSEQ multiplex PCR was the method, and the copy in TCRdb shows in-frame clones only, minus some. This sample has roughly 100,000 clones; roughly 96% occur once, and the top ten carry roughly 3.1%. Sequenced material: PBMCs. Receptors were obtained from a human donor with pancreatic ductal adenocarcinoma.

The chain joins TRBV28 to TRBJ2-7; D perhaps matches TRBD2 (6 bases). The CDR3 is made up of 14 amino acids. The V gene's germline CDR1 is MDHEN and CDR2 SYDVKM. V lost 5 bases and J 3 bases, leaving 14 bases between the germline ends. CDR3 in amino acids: CASSLGLRLYEQYF. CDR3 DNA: TGTGCCAGCAGTCTGGGACTCCGCCTCTACGAGCAGTACTTC.

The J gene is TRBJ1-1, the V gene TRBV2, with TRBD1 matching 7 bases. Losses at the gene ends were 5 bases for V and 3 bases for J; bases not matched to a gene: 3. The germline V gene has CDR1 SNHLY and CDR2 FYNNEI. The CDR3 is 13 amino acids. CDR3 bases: TGTGCCAGCAGTACAGGGGAGGACACTGAAGCTTTCTTT. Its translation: CASSTGEDTEAFF.

The CDR3 region has the DNA TGTGCCAGCAGCGGGGACACGGAAGAAGCTTTCTTT. This translates into CASSGDTEEAFF. This rearrangement joins TRBV9 to TRBJ1-1; D might be TRBD1 (6 bases). The germline gives CDR1 SGDLS, CDR2 YYNGEE. Trimming removed 3 bases from V and 8 bases from J, with 11 bases in between. The CDR3 spans 12 residues.

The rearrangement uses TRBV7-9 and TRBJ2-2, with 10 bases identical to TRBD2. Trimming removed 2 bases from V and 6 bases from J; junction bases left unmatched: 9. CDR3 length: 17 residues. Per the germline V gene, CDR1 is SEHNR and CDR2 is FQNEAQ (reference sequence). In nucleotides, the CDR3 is TGTGCCAGCAGCTTAAGGCTAGCGGGAGATAAAGCCGGGGAGCTGTTTTTT. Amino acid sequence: CASSLRLAGDKAGELFF. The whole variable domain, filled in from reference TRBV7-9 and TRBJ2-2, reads DTGVSQNPRHKITKRGQNVTFRCDPISEHNRLYWYRQTLGQGPEFLTYFQNEAQLEKSRLLSDRFSAERPKGSFSTLEIQRTEQGDSAMYLCASSLRLAGDKAGELFFGEGSRLTVL.

The CDR3 spells CASSVAPGTSLYEQYF. The DNA for the CDR3 is TGTGCCAGCAGCGTAGCTCCGGGGACTAGCCTGTACGAGCAGTACTTC. The chain joins TRBV9 to TRBJ2-7, with 9 positions matching TRBD2. This CDR3 contains 16 residues. In germline, CDR1 is SGDLS, CDR2 YYNGEE. V was pared by 0 bases and J by 4 bases, with 8 bases of the junction left unmatched. Complete variable domain (other parts from reference TRBV9 and TRBJ2-7): DSGVTQTPKHLITATGQRVTLRCSPRSGDLSVYWYQQSLDQGLQFLIQYYNGEERAKGNILERFSAQQFPDLHSELNLSSLELGDSALYFCASSVAPGTSLYEQYFGPGTRLTVT.

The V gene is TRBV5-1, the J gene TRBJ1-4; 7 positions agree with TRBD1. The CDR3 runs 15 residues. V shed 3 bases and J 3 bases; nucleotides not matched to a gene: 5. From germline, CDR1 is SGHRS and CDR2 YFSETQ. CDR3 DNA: TGCGCCAGCAGCTCGACAGGGCAGGCTAATGAAAAACTGTTTTTT. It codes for CASSSTGQANEKLFF.

The DNA for the CDR3 is TGTGCCAGCAGCAAGTTCTGGGCGGGAGGTACCTACAATGAGCAGTTCTTC. It is translated as CASSKFWAGGTYNEQFF. J is TRBJ2-1 and V is TRBV5-8; TRBD2 agrees at 8 bases. The CDR3 covers 17 residues. Germline CDR1 is SGHTS and CDR2 is YDEGEE. Trimming removed 4 bases from V and 2 bases from J; junction bases left unmatched: 11.

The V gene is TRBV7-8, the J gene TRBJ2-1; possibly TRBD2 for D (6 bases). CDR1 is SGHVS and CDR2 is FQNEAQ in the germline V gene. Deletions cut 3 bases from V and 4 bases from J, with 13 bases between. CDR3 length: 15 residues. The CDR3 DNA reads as TGTGCCAGCAGCTTGGCTGGGACTTCGTACAATGAGCAGTTCTTC. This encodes CASSLAGTSYNEQFF.

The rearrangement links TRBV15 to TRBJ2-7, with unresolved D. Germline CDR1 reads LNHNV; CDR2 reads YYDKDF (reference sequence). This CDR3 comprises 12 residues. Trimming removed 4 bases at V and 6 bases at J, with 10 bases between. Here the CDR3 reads CATSTHGREQYF. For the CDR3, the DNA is TGTGCCACCAGCACCCATGGGCGCGAGCAGTACTTC. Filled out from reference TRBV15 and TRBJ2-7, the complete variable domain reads DAMVIQNPRYQVTQFGKPVTLSCSQTLNHNVMYWYQQKSSQAPKLLFHYYDKDFNNEADTPDNFQSRRPNTSFCFLDIRSPGLGDTAMYLCATSTHGREQYFGPGTRLTVT.

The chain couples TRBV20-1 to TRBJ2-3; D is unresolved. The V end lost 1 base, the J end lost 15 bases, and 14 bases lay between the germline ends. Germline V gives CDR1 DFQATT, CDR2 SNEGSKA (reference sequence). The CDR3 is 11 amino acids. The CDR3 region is CSARVDSIRYF. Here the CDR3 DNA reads TGCAGTGCTAGAGTCGACTCTATTCGATATTTT.

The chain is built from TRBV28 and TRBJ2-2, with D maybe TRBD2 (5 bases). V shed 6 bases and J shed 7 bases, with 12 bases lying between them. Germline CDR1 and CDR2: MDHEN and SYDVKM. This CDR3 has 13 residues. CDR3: CASRERAGGELFF. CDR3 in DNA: TGTGCCAGCAGAGAGAGGGCTGGCGGGGAGCTGTTTTTT.

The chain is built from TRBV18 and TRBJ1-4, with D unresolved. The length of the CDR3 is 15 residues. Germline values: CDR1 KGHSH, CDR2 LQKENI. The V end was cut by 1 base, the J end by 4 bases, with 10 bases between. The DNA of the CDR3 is TGTGCCAGCTCACCACAGGGAGAGGGTAATGAAAAACTGTTTTTT. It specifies CASSPQGEGNEKLFF.

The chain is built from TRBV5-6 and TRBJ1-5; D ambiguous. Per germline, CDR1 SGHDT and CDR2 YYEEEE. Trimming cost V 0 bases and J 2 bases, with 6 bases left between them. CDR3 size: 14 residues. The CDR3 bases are TGTGCCAGCAGCTTGGGCGGGGGCAATCAGCCCCAGCATTTT. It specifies CASSLGGGNQPQHF.

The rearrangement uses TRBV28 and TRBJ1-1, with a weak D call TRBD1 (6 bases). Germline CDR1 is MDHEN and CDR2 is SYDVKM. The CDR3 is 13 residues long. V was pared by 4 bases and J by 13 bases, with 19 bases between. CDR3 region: CASSSAQGLSDFF. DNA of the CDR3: TGTGCCAGCAGTTCAGCGCAGGGGTTGAGTGATTTCTTT.

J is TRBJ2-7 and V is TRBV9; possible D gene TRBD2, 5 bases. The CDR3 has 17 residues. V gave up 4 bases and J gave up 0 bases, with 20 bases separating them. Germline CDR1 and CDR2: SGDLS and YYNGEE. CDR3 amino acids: CASSSTEAGRSSYEQYF. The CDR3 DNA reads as TGTGCCAGCAGCTCCACTGAGGCGGGCAGGAGCTCCTACGAGCAGTACTTC.

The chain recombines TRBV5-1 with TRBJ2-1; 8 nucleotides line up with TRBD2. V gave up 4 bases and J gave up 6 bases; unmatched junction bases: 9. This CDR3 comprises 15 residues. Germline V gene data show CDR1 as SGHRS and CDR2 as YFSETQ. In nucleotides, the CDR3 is TGCGCCAGCAGCGTGACCGGGACTAGGGCCAATGAGCAGTTCTTC. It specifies CASSVTGTRANEQFF.

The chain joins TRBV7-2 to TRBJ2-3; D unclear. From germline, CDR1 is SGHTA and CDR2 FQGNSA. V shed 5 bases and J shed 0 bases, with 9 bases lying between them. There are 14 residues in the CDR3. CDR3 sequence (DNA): TGTGCCAGCAGCGCTACCCATAGCACAGATACGCAGTATTTT. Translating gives CASSATHSTDTQYF.

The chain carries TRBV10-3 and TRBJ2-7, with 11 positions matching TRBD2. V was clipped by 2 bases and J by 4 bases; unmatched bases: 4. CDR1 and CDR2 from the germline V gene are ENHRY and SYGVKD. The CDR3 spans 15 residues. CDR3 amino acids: CAISELAGGRYEQYF. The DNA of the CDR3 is TGTGCCATCAGTGAGCTAGCGGGAGGACGGTACGAGCAGTACTTC.

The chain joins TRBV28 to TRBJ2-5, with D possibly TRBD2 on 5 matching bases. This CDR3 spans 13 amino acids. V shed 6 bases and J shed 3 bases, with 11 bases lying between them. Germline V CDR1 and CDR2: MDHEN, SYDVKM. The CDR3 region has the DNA TGTGCCAGCAGGAAAACTAGTAAAGAGACCCAGTACTTC. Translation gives CASRKTSKETQYF.

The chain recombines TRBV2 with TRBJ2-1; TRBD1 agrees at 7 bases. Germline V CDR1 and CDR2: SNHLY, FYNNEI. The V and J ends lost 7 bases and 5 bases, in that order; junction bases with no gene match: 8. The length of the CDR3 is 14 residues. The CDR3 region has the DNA TGTGCCAGCAAGGGGGCCTCAGGGAACAATGAGCAGTTCTTC. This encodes CASKGASGNNEQFF.

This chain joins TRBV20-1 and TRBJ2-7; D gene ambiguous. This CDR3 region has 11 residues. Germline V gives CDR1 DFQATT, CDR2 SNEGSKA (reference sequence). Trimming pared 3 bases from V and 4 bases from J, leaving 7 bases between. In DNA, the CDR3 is TGCAGTGCTAGTAATTATTACGAGCAGTACTTC. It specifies CSASNYYEQYF.

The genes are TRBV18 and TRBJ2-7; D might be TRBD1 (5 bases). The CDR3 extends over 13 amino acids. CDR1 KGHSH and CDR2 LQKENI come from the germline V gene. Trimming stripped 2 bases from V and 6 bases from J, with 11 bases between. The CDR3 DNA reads TGTGCCAGCTCACCAAGGGGCGAGGTCGAGCAGTACTTC. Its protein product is CASSPRGEVEQYF.

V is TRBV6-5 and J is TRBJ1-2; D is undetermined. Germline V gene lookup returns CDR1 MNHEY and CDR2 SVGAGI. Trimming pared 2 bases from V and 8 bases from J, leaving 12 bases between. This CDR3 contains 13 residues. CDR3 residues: CASSYPGTEGYTF. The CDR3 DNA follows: TGTGCCAGCAGTTACCCCGGAACAGAGGGCTACACCTTC.

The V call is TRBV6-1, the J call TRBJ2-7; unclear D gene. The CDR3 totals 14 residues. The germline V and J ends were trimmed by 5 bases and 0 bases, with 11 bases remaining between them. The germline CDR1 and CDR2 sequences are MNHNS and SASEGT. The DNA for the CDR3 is TGTGCCAGCAGTCCCGATTTCAGCTCCTACGAGCAGTACTTC. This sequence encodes CASSPDFSSYEQYF.

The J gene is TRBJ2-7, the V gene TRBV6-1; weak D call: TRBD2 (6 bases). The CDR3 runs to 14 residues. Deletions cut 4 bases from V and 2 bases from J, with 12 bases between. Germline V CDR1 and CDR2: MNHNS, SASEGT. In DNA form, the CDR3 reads TGTGCCAGCAGTGTGGATAGCGGAGCCTACGAGCAGTACTTC. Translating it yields CASSVDSGAYEQYF.